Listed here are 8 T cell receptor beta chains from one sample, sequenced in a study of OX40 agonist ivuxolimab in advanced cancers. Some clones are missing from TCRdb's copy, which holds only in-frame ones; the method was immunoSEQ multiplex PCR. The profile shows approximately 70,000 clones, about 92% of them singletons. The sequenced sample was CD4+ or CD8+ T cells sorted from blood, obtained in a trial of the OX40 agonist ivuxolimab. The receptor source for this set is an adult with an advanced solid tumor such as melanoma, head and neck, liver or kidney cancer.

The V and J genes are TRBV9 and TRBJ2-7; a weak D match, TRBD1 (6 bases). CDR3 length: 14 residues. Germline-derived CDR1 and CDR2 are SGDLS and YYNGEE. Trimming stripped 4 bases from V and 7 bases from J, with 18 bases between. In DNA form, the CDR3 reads TGTGCCAGCAGCCCCTGGACAGTCTCGGGTGAGCAGTACTTC. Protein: CASSPWTVSGEQYF.

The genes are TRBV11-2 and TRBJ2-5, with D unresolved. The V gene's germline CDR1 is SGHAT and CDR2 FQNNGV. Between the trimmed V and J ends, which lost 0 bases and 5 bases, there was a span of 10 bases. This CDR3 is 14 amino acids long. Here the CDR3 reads CASSLDGVRETQYF. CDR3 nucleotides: TGTGCCAGCAGCTTAGACGGCGTAAGGGAGACCCAGTACTTC. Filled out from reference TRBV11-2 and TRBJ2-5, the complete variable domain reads EAGVAQSPRYKIIEKRQSVAFWCNPISGHATLYWYQQILGQGPKLLIQFQNNGVVDDSQLPKDRFSAERLKGVDSTLKIQPAKLEDSAVYLCASSLDGVRETQYFGPGTRLLVL.

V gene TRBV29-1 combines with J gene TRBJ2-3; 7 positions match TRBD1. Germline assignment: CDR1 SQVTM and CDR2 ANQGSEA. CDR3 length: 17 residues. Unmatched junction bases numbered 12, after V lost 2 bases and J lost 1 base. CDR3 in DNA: TGCAGCGTTGAATCTGTAACAGGGGCCCTCCGCACAGATACGCAGTATTTT. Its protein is CSVESVTGALRTDTQYF.

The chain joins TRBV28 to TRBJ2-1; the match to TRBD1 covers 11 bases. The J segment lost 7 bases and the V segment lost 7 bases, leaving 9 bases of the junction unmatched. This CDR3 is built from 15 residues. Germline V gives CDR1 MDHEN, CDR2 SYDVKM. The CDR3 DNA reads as TGTGCCAGCACCCAGGGAGGGACAGGGGGGAATGAGCAGTTCTTC. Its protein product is CASTQGGTGGNEQFF. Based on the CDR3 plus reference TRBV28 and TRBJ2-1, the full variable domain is DVKVTQSSRYLVKRTGEKVFLECVQDMDHENMFWYRQDPGLGLRLIYFSYDVKMKEKGDIPEGYSVSREKKERFSLILESASTNQTSMYLCASTQGGTGGNEQFFGPGTRLTVL.

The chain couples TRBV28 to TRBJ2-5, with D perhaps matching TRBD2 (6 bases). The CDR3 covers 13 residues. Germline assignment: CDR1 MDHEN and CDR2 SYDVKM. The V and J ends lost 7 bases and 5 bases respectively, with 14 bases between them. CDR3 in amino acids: CASTNGGWETQYF. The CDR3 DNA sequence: TGTGCCAGCACCAACGGGGGTTGGGAGACCCAGTACTTC. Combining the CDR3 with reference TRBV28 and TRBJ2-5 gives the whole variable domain DVKVTQSSRYLVKRTGEKVFLECVQDMDHENMFWYRQDPGLGLRLIYFSYDVKMKEKGDIPEGYSVSREKKERFSLILESASTNQTSMYLCASTNGGWETQYFGPGTRLLVL.

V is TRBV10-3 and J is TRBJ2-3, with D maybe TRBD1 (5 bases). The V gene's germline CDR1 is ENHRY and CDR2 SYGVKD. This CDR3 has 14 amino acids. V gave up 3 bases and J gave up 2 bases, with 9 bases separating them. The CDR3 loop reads CAISDGAITDTQYF. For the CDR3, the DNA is TGTGCCATCAGTGATGGGGCGATCACAGATACGCAGTATTTT.

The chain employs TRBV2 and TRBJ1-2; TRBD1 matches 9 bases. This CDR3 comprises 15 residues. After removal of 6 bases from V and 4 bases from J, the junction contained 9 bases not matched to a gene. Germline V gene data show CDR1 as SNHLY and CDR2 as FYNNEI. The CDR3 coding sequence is TGTGCCAGCAGCCTACAGGGGGCGCTTGGCTATGGCTACACCTTC. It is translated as CASSLQGALGYGYTF.

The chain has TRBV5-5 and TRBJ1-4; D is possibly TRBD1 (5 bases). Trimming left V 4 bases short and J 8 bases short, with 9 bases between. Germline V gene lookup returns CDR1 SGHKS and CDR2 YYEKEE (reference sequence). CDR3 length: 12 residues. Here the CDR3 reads CASSPEGEKLFF. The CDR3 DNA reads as TGTGCCAGCAGCCCGGAGGGGGAAAAACTGTTTTTT.